Listed below are T cell receptor beta chains from one sample, sequenced in a study of blood T cell repertoires in COVID-19. Repertoires were generated with immunoSEQ multiplex PCR, while TCRdb's copy carries only in-frame clones and drops some. This table has 150,000 to 200,000 clones, 90% to 95% appearing once. The sample consisted of peripheral blood. These receptor sequences come from a man younger than 45 with COVID-19, enrolled during active disease. The CDR3 runs from the conserved cysteine through the conserved F or W. Each record gives: CDR3 length, V gene, J gene, D gene, clone size, CDR3 DNA, CDR3 protein. D genes are given only for firm matches. The size field is filled for only some rows; it gives once, few, many or a size class.

len: 15; v_gene: TRBV18; j_gene: TRBJ2-7; d_gene: TRBD2; abundance: NA; CDR3nt: TGTGCCAGCTCGGGGACTAGCGGGGGGATATACGAGCAGTACTTC; CDR3aa: CASSGTSGGIYEQYF
len: 14; v_gene: TRBV5-5; j_gene: TRBJ2-7; d_gene: NA; abundance: NA; CDR3nt: TGTGCCAGCAGCTATACCGGGAGTCGCTACGAGCAGTACTTC; CDR3aa: CASSYTGSRYEQYF
len: 14; v_gene: TRBV14; j_gene: TRBJ1-1; d_gene: NA; abundance: NA; CDR3nt: TGTGCCAGCAGCCAAGTTAGGGGCAACACTGAAGCTTTCTTT; CDR3aa: CASSQVRGNTEAFF
len: 17; v_gene: TRBV9; j_gene: TRBJ1-1; d_gene: TRBD1; abundance: NA; CDR3nt: TGTGCCAGCAGCAGAACCGGGACAGGGGAGATGAACATTGAAGCTTTCTTT; CDR3aa: CASSRTGTGEMNIEAFF
len: 17; v_gene: TRBV2; j_gene: TRBJ1-2; d_gene: NA; abundance: NA; CDR3nt: TGTGCCAGCTCTAAGGGGCCGATTAAGGCTATATACTATGGCTACACCTTC; CDR3aa: CASSKGPIKAIYYGYTF
len: 15; v_gene: TRBV7-9; j_gene: TRBJ2-7; d_gene: TRBD2; abundance: once; CDR3nt: TGTGCCAGCAGCTCAGCGGGGCAGGTTACCTACGAGCAGTACTTC; CDR3aa: CASSSAGQVTYEQYF
len: 15; v_gene: TRBV4-2; j_gene: TRBJ2-7; d_gene: TRBD1; abundance: NA; CDR3nt: TGTGCCAGCAGCCAAGAGGGCGACAGGGGTTACGAGCAGTACTTC; CDR3aa: CASSQEGDRGYEQYF
len: 13; v_gene: TRBV30; j_gene: TRBJ1-2; d_gene: NA; abundance: NA; CDR3nt: TGTGCCTGGAATCAGGGTGCTAACTATGGCTACACCTTC; CDR3aa: CAWNQGANYGYTF
len: 21; v_gene: TRBV3-1/TRBV3-2; j_gene: TRBJ2-1; d_gene: TRBD2; abundance: NA; CDR3nt: TGTGCCAGCAGCCAAGATATCCCTCGCCCCGGGGGGGCCAAGTTTGGCGGTGAGCAGTTCTTC; CDR3aa: CASSQDIPRPGGAKFGGEQFF
len: 15; v_gene: TRBV11-3; j_gene: TRBJ2-3; d_gene: NA; abundance: NA; CDR3nt: TGTGCCAGCAGCTTAGGTCGAGCCCCCACAGATACGCAGTATTTT; CDR3aa: CASSLGRAPTDTQYF
len: 16; v_gene: TRBV7-6; j_gene: TRBJ1-1; d_gene: NA; abundance: NA; CDR3nt: TGTGCCAGCAGCTTAGAGGCGGCAGGGTCGGCCACTGAAGCTTTCTTT; CDR3aa: CASSLEAAGSATEAFF
len: 13; v_gene: TRBV19; j_gene: TRBJ1-2; d_gene: NA; abundance: once; CDR3nt: TGTGCCAGTAGTCCCGGACAGAGCTATGGCTACACCTTC; CDR3aa: CASSPGQSYGYTF
len: 14; v_gene: TRBV13; j_gene: TRBJ1-6; d_gene: NA; abundance: NA; CDR3nt: TGTGCCAGCAGCTTATCCATGGGAGATTCACCCCTCCACTTT; CDR3aa: CASSLSMGDSPLHF
len: 14; v_gene: TRBV18; j_gene: TRBJ1-1; d_gene: TRBD1; abundance: once; CDR3nt: TGTGCCAGCTCACAGCAGGGGGCCCCCACTGAAGCTTTCTTT; CDR3aa: CASSQQGAPTEAFF
len: 13; v_gene: TRBV27; j_gene: TRBJ2-7; d_gene: TRBD1; abundance: NA; CDR3nt: TGTGCCAGCAGTTCCACAGGGGTCAACGAGCAGTACTTC; CDR3aa: CASSSTGVNEQYF
len: 15; v_gene: TRBV29-1; j_gene: TRBJ2-1; d_gene: NA; abundance: NA; CDR3nt: TGCAGCGTTGAAGAGGGTAGGGGAAGGGTAGGTGAGCAGTTCTTC; CDR3aa: CSVEEGRGRVGEQFF
len: 13; v_gene: TRBV2; j_gene: TRBJ1-1; d_gene: TRBD1; abundance: NA; CDR3nt: TGTGCCAGCAGTGGACAGGGGAACACTGAAGCTTTCTTT; CDR3aa: CASSGQGNTEAFF
len: 15; v_gene: TRBV28; j_gene: TRBJ1-4; d_gene: NA; abundance: NA; CDR3nt: TGTGCCAGCGGTGGCAGAAGTTCAACTAATGAAAAACTGTTTTTT; CDR3aa: CASGGRSSTNEKLFF
len: 15; v_gene: TRBV6-5; j_gene: TRBJ1-2; d_gene: NA; abundance: NA; CDR3nt: TGTGCCAGCAGTTACGCCCCCGGGGGGGACTATGGCTACACCTTC; CDR3aa: CASSYAPGGDYGYTF
len: 14; v_gene: TRBV9; j_gene: TRBJ2-5; d_gene: NA; abundance: NA; CDR3nt: TGTGCCAGCAGCGCGCGCGGACAGCAAGAGACCCAGTACTTC; CDR3aa: CASSARGQQETQYF
len: 15; v_gene: TRBV3-1/TRBV3-2; j_gene: TRBJ2-2; d_gene: TRBD2; abundance: once; CDR3nt: TGTGCCAGCAGCCAGCGGGGGACTGGGACCGGGGAGCTGTTTTTT; CDR3aa: CASSQRGTGTGELFF
len: 14; v_gene: TRBV18; j_gene: TRBJ2-7; d_gene: NA; abundance: NA; CDR3nt: TGTGCCAGCTCACCGGACAGCACCTCCTACGAGCAGTACTTC; CDR3aa: CASSPDSTSYEQYF
len: 14; v_gene: TRBV5-6; j_gene: TRBJ1-1; d_gene: NA; abundance: NA; CDR3nt: TGTGCCAGCAGCTTTCCCAGATTGAACACTGAAGCTTTCTTT; CDR3aa: CASSFPRLNTEAFF
len: 16; v_gene: TRBV11-2; j_gene: TRBJ1-4; d_gene: NA; abundance: NA; CDR3nt: TGTGCCAGCAGCTTAACAGGGCTTTTGGCTAATGAAAAACTGTTTTTT; CDR3aa: CASSLTGLLANEKLFF
len: 15; v_gene: TRBV6-5; j_gene: TRBJ1-4; d_gene: NA; abundance: once; CDR3nt: TGTGCCAGCAGTAAGGAGGGGTTAACTAATGAAAAACTGTTTTTT; CDR3aa: CASSKEGLTNEKLFF
len: 15; v_gene: TRBV18; j_gene: TRBJ2-6; d_gene: NA; abundance: NA; CDR3nt: TGTGCCAGCTCACCATCGGGTCGAGGGGCCAACGTCCTGACTTTC; CDR3aa: CASSPSGRGANVLTF
len: 13; v_gene: TRBV14; j_gene: TRBJ1-6; d_gene: NA; abundance: once; CDR3nt: TGTGCCAGCAGCCAAACAGGGTACTCACCCCTCCACTTT; CDR3aa: CASSQTGYSPLHF
len: 15; v_gene: TRBV6-5; j_gene: TRBJ2-3; d_gene: NA; abundance: NA; CDR3nt: TGTGCCAGCAGAGTCACATCGGGGGGCACAGATACGCAGTATTTT; CDR3aa: CASRVTSGGTDTQYF
len: 15; v_gene: TRBV7-6; j_gene: TRBJ1-5; d_gene: NA; abundance: once; CDR3nt: TGTGCCAGCAGCCCCGATGCAGGGGCGGATCAGCCCCAGCATTTT; CDR3aa: CASSPDAGADQPQHF
len: 13; v_gene: TRBV19; j_gene: TRBJ1-5; d_gene: NA; abundance: NA; CDR3nt: TGTGCCAGTGGATCGTTGGGGGGTCAGCCCCAGCATTTT; CDR3aa: CASGSLGGQPQHF
len: 13; v_gene: TRBV3-1/TRBV3-2; j_gene: TRBJ1-3; d_gene: NA; abundance: NA; CDR3nt: TGTGCCAGCAGCCAAGAAGGGGTGAACACCATATATTTT; CDR3aa: CASSQEGVNTIYF
len: 16; v_gene: TRBV19; j_gene: TRBJ1-1; d_gene: TRBD1; abundance: once; CDR3nt: TGTGCCAGTAGTATAAAGGGGGCGCGGATGAACACTGAAGCTTTCTTT; CDR3aa: CASSIKGARMNTEAFF
len: 16; v_gene: TRBV6-5; j_gene: TRBJ2-3; d_gene: TRBD2; abundance: NA; CDR3nt: TGTGCCAGCAGTTACGGACTAGCGGTTAGCACAGATACGCAGTATTTT; CDR3aa: CASSYGLAVSTDTQYF
len: 16; v_gene: TRBV9; j_gene: TRBJ2-2; d_gene: NA; abundance: NA; CDR3nt: TGTGCCAGCAGCATCCGGGTCTCGGATGACACCGGGGAGCTGTTTTTT; CDR3aa: CASSIRVSDDTGELFF
len: 14; v_gene: TRBV19; j_gene: TRBJ1-3; d_gene: NA; abundance: NA; CDR3nt: TGTGCCTCACGGCCAGGGGAGACTGGAAACACCATATATTTT; CDR3aa: CASRPGETGNTIYF